Given below is one T cell receptor beta chain in context. As originally analysed: Scientists estimated how many nucleated cells there were by amplifying reference gene primers. Assay: immunoSEQ multiplex PCR; the TCRdb copy retains only in-frame clones and omits some. The DNA gave D and trimming, while V, J and clone size come from that table. The repertoire holds roughly 53,000 clones, about 75% seen once, with approximately 24% in the top ten. These data originate in a study of blood T cell repertoires in COVID-19. As for the study in general: Samples of COVID-19 (acute and convalescent) were obtained from the United States, Italy and Spain. Nucleic acid was either cDNA or gDNA, and it came from T cells, B-cell-depleted T cells, or PBMCs.

V was trimmed by 6 bases and J by 7 bases, leaving 19 bases between them. The germline V gene has CDR1 SEHNR and CDR2 FQNEAQ (reference sequence). This CDR3 has 16 residues. The receptor was derived from a man aged 45-65 years with active or convalescent COVID-19. The J gene is TRBJ1-6, the V gene TRBV7-9; the D gene is possibly TRBD1 (5 bases). Input material: peripheral blood. CDR3: CASRPGLVDLNSPLHF. CDR3 bases: TGTGCCAGCAGACCAGGGTTGGTCGACCTAAATTCACCCCTCCACTTT. The variable domain in full, with the rest retrieved from reference TRBV7-9 and TRBJ1-6, is DTGVSQNPRHKITKRGQNVTFRCDPISEHNRLYWYRQTLGQGPEFLTYFQNEAQLEKSRLLSDRFSAERPKGSFSTLEIQRTEQGDSAMYLCASRPGLVDLNSPLHFGNGTRLTVT.